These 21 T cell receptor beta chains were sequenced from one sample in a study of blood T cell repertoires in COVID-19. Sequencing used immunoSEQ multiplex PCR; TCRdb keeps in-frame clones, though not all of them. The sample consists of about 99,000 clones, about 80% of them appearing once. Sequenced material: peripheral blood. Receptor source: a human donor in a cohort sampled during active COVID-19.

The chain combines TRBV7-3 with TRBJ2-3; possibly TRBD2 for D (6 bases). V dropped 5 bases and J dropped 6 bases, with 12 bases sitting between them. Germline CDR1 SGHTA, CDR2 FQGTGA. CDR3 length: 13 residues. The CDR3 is CASSPGTRDTQYF. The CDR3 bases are TGTGCCAGCAGCCCAGGGACTCGGGATACGCAGTATTTT.

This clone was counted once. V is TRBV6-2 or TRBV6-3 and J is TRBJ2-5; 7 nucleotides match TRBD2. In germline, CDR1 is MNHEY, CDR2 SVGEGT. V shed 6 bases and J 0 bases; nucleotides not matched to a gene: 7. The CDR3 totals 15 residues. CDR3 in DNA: TGTGCCAGCAGCCCCCTCAGCGGGAACCAAGAGACCCAGTACTTC. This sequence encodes CASSPLSGNQETQYF.

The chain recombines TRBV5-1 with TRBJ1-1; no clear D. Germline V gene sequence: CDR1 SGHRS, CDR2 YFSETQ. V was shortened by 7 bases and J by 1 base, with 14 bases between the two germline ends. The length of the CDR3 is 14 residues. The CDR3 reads CASGTNTGNTEAFF. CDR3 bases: TGCGCCAGCGGCACTAACACGGGGAACACTGAAGCTTTCTTT. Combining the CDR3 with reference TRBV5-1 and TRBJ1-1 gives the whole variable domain KAGVTQTPRYLIKTRGQQVTLSCSPISGHRSVSWYQQTPGQGLQFLFEYFSETQRNKGNFPGRFSGRQFSNSRSEMNVSTLELGDSALYLCASGTNTGNTEAFFGQGTRLTVV.

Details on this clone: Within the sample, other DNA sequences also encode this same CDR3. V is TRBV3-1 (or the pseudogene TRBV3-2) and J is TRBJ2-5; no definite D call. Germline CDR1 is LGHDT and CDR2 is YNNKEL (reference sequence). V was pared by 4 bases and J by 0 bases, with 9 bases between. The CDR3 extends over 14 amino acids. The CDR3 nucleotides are TGTGCCAGCAGCCGATACCGGGACCAAGAGACCCAGTACTTC. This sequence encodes CASSRYRDQETQYF.

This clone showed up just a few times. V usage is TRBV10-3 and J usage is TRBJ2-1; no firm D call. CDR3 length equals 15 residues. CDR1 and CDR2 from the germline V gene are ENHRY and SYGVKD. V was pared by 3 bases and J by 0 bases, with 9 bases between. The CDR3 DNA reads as TGTGCCATCAGTGATCGGTCGAGCTCCTACAATGAGCAGTTCTTC. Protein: CAISDRSSSYNEQFF.

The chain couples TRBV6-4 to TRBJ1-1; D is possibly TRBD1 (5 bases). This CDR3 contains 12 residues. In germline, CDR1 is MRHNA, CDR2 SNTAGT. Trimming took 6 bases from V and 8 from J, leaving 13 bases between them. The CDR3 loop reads CASSLLGGEAFF. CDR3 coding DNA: TGTGCCAGCAGCCTTCTGGGGGGGGAAGCTTTCTTT.

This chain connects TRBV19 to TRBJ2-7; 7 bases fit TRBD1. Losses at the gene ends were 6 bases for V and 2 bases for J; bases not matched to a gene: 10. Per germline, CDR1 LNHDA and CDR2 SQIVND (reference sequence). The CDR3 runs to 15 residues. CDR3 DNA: TGTGCCAGTAGCCCGACAGGGAAGAACGCCTACGAGCAGTACTTC. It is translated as CASSPTGKNAYEQYF. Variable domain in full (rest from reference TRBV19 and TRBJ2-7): DGGITQSPKYLFRKEGQNVTLSCEQNLNHDAMYWYRQDPGQGLRLIYYSQIVNDFQKGDIAEGYSVSREKKESFPLTVTSAQKNPTAFYLCASSPTGKNAYEQYFGPGTRLTVT.

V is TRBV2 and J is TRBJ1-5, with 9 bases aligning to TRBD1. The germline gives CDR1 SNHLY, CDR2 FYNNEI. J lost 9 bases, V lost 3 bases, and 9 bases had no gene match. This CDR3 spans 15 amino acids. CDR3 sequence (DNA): TGTGCCAGCAGTGACCGCGACAGGGGGGGTTTGCCCCAGCATTTT. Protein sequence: CASSDRDRGGLPQHF.

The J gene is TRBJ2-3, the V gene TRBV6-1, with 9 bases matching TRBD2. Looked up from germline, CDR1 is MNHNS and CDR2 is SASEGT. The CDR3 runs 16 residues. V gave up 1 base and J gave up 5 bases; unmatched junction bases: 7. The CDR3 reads CASSEEAGGPVDTQYF. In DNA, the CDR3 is TGTGCCAGCAGTGAAGAGGCGGGGGGGCCGGTAGATACGCAGTATTTT.

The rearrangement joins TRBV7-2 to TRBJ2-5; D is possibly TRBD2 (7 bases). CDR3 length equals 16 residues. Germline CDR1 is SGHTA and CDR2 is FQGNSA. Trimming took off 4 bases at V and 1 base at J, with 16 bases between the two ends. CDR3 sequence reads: CASSSWGGGSQETQYF. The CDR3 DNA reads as TGTGCCAGCAGCTCGTGGGGGGGCGGATCCCAAGAGACCCAGTACTTC.

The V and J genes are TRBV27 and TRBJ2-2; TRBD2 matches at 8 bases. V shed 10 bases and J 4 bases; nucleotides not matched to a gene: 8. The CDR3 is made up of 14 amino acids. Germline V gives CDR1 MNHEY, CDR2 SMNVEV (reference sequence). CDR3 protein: CAIRRGGFTGELFF. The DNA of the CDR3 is TGTGCCATACGACGGGGGGGGTTCACCGGGGAGCTGTTTTTT.

Here the CDR3 reads CASTLYPGQGTTEAFF. In DNA, the CDR3 is TGTGCCAGCACCCTTTACCCGGGACAGGGGACCACTGAAGCTTTCTTT. The V and J genes are TRBV11-2 and TRBJ1-1, with 10 bases that match TRBD1. V shed 7 bases and J 4 bases; nucleotides not matched to a gene: 12. Germline loops: CDR1 SGHAT, CDR2 FQNNGV. CDR3 length equals 16 residues. The whole variable domain, remainder taken from reference TRBV11-2 and TRBJ1-1, is EAGVAQSPRYKIIEKRQSVAFWCNPISGHATLYWYQQILGQGPKLLIQFQNNGVVDDSQLPKDRFSAERLKGVDSTLKIQPAKLEDSAVYLCASTLYPGQGTTEAFFGQGTRLTVV.

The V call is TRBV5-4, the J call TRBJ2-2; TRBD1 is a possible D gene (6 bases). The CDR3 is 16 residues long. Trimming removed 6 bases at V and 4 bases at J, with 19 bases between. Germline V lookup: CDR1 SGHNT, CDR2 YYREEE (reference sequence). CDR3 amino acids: CASTVRAGASTGELFF. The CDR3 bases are TGTGCCAGCACCGTGCGGGCAGGGGCCAGCACCGGGGAGCTGTTTTTT.

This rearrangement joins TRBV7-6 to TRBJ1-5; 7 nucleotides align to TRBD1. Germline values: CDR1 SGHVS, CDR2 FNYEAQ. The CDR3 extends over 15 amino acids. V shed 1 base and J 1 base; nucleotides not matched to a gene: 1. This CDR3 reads CASSLEGQSNQPQHF. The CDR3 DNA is TGTGCCAGCAGCTTAGAGGGACAGAGCAATCAGCCCCAGCATTTT.

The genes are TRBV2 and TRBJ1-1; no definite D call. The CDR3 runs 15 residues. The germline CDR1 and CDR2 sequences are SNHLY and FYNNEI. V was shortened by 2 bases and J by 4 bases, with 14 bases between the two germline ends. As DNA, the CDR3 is TGTGCCAGCAGTGAACGAGGGCCTGGGGTCACTGAAGCTTTCTTT. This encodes CASSERGPGVTEAFF.

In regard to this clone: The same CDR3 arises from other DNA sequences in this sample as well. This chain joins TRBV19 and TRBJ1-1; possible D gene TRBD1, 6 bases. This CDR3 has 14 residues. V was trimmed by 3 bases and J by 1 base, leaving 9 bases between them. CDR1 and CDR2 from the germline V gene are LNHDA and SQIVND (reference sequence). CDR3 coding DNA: TGTGCCAGTAGTATCCAGGGGACGAACACTGAAGCTTTCTTT. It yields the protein CASSIQGTNTEAFF.

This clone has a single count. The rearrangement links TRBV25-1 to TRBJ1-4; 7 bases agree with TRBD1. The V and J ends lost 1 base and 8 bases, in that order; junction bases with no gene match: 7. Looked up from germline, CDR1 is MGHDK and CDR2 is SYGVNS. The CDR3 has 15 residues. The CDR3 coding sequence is TGTGCCAGCAGTGAATGGGGCAGGGGGAGCGAAAAACTGTTTTTT. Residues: CASSEWGRGSEKLFF.

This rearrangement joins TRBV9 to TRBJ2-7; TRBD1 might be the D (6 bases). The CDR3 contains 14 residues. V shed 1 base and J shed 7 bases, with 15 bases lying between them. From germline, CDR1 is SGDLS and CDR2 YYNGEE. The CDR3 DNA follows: TGTGCCAGCAGCGTATCAGGGGCAGAGCGGGAGCAGTACTTC. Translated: CASSVSGAEREQYF.

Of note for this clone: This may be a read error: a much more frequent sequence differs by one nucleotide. The DNA of the CDR3 is TGTGCCAGCAGCTTAAACCCAGACTATGGCTACACCTTC. Encoded protein: CASSLNPDYGYTF. V is TRBV7-3 and J is TRBJ1-2; D gene uncertain. This CDR3 comprises 13 residues. The germline V gene encodes CDR1 SGHTA and CDR2 FQGTGA. Trimming took off 1 base at V and 3 bases at J, with 6 bases between the two ends.

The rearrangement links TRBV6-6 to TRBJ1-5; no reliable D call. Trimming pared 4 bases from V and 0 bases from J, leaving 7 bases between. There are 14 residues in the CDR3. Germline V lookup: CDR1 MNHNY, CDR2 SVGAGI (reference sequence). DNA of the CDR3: TGTGCCAGCAGTTCCGTAGATAGCAATCAGCCCCAGCATTTT. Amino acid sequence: CASSSVDSNQPQHF.

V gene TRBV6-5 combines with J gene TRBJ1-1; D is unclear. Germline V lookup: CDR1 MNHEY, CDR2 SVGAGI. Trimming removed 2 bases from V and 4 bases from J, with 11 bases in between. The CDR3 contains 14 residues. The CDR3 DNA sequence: TGTGCCAGCAGTTACGCGTCACCGAGCACTGAAGCTTTCTTT. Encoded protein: CASSYASPSTEAFF.